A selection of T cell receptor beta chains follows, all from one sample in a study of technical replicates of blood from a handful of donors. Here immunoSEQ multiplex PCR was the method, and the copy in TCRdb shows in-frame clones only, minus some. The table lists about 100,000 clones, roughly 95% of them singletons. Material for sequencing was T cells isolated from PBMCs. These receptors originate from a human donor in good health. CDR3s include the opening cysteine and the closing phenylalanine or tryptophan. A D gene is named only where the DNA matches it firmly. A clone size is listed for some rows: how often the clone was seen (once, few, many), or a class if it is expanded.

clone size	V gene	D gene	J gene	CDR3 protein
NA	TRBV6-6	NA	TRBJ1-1	CATRRLGTEAFF
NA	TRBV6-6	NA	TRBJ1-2	CASTDSLVYGYTF
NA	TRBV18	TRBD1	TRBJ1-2	CASSPGDSPNYGYTF
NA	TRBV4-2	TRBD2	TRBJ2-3	CASSQILAGTTDTQYF
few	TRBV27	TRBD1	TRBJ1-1	CASRRDRENTEAFF
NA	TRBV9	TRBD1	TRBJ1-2	CASSHRDRAYSNYGYTF
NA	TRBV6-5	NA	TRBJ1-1	CASSSGVNTEAFF
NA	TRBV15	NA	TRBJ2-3	CATSRKVQGTDTQYF
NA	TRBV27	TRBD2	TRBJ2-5	CASSPLGLASKYF
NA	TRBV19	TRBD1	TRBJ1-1	CASRTGGNTEAFF
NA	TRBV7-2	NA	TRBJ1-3	CASSSTGSGNTIYF
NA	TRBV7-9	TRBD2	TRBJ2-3	CASSPRSSGMIDTQYF
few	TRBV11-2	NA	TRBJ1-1	CASSRQTLNTEAFF
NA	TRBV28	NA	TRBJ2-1	CASSLQGNNEQFF
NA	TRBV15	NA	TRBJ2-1	CATSRAALTVDVYNEQFF
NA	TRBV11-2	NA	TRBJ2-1	CASSLDTLYEQFF
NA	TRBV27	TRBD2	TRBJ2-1	CASSLILAGTNEQFF
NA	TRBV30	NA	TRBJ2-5	CAWSVMLETQYF
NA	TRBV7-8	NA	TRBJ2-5	CASSLASQETQYF
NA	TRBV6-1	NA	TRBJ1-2	CASSDFLGYTF
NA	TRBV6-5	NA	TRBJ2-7	CALGAGSEQYF
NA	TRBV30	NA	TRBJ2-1	CAWNSGGLSYNEQFF
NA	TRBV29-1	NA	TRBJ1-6	CSVEGEDSGGTNNSPLHF
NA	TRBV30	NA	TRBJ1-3	CAWSEVAGILTGNTIYF
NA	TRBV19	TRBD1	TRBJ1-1	CASSWTGEKNTEAFF
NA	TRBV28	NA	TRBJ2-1	CASSLFSGGGSEQFF
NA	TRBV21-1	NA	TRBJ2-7	CASSKPRDAGGYEQYF
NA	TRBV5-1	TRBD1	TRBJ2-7	CASSLTGTGVFEQYF
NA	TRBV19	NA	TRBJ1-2	CASSETAGGYTF
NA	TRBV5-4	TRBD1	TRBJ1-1	CASLGGTGGLTEAFF
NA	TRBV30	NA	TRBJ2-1	CAWSLDNEQFF
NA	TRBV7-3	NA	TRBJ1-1	CASSLWGDMNTEAFF
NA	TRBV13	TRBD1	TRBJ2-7	CASSLGDPGQPTYEQYF
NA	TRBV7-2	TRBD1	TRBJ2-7	CASSTVRDRRYEQYF
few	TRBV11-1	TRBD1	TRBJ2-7	CASSSVRQGLTYEQYF
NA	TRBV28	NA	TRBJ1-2	CASSDSWDNYGYTF
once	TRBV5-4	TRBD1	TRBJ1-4	CASSSTRDGTGDEKLFF
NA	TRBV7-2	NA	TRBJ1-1	CASIMGLSTEAFF
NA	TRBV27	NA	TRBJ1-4	CASSLSLQVHEKLFF
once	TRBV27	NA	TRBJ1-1	CASRKTGNTEAFF
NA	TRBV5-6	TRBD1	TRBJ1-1	CASSFGTGGEAEAFF
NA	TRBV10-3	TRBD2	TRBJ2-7	CAISESRDYYEQYF
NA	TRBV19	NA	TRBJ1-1	CASNPHLTPGGAFF
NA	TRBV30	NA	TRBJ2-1	CAWEGGGTGANNEQFF
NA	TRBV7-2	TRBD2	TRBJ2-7	CASSFSSGRYEQYF
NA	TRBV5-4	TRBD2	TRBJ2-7	CASRKAGSSYEQYF
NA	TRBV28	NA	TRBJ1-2	CASSLSRTANYGYTF